Listed below are T cell receptor beta chains from one sample, sequenced in a study of beta chain features in type 1 diabetes. TCRdb's copy holds only in-frame clones and misses some; the assay was immunoSEQ multiplex PCR. Seen here are more than 300,000 clones, 10% to 15% observed once, and the top ten hold 0.015% to 0.02%. Sample: naive CD4+ T cells from blood. The receptors come from a man in his late teens or twenties in good health. The CDR3 runs from the conserved cysteine through the conserved F or W. Each record gives: D gene, V gene, clone size, J gene, CDR3 DNA, CDR3 protein. D genes are given only for firm matches. Expanded clones are given a class, and other clones once, few, many or no size at all.

D gene: NA
V gene: TRBV6-5
clone size: few
J gene: TRBJ1-2
CDR3 DNA: TGTGCCAGCAGTCCCTCAGGACAGAATGGCTACACCTTC
CDR3 protein: CASSPSGQNGYTF

D gene: NA
V gene: TRBV19
clone size: NA
J gene: TRBJ2-1
CDR3 DNA: TGTGCCAGTAGCCGGGATAGGCTTGGACTCAATGAGCAGTTCTTC
CDR3 protein: CASSRDRLGLNEQFF

D gene: NA
V gene: TRBV4-2
clone size: few
J gene: TRBJ2-3
CDR3 DNA: TGTGCCAGCAGCCAAGCAGGATCCGGGGGTCGAGAAGATACGCAGTATTTT
CDR3 protein: CASSQAGSGGREDTQYF

D gene: NA
V gene: TRBV7-7
clone size: NA
J gene: TRBJ2-2
CDR3 DNA: TGTGCTAGCAGCCGGACAGAGACCGGGGAGCTGTTTTTT
CDR3 protein: CASSRTETGELFF

D gene: TRBD1
V gene: TRBV6-1
clone size: few
J gene: TRBJ1-1
CDR3 DNA: TGTGCCAGCAGAAGACAGGGGGGTTGGGATGAAGCTTTCTTT
CDR3 protein: CASRRQGGWDEAFF

D gene: NA
V gene: TRBV6-5
clone size: few
J gene: TRBJ2-5
CDR3 DNA: TGTGCCAGCAGACAGGGCCTCCAAGAGACCCAGTACTTC
CDR3 protein: CASRQGLQETQYF

D gene: TRBD1
V gene: TRBV5-4
clone size: once
J gene: TRBJ2-7
CDR3 DNA: TGTGCCAGCAGCTACGGACAGGCAACCTACGAGCAGTACTTC
CDR3 protein: CASSYGQATYEQYF

D gene: TRBD1
V gene: TRBV7-9
clone size: NA
J gene: TRBJ2-1
CDR3 DNA: TGTGCCAGCGGTGCCTACAGGGGGCAGATCTATGAGCAGTTCTTC
CDR3 protein: CASGAYRGQIYEQFF

D gene: TRBD1
V gene: TRBV4-3
clone size: NA
J gene: TRBJ1-6
CDR3 DNA: TGCGCCAGCAGCCAAGCAACAGGGGCGGGAAATTCACCCCTCCACTTT
CDR3 protein: CASSQATGAGNSPLHF

D gene: TRBD1
V gene: TRBV5-4
clone size: few
J gene: TRBJ2-1
CDR3 DNA: TGTGCCAGCAGCCCTAGTCCGGGACAGGTGTACAATGAGCAGTTCTTC
CDR3 protein: CASSPSPGQVYNEQFF

D gene: NA
V gene: TRBV6-5
clone size: NA
J gene: TRBJ1-5
CDR3 DNA: TGTGCCAGCAGGCAGGGTGTCCATCAGCCCCAGCATTTT
CDR3 protein: CASRQGVHQPQHF

D gene: NA
V gene: TRBV28
clone size: NA
J gene: TRBJ1-3
CDR3 DNA: TGTGCCAGCAAGATCACACAGGCCTCTGGAAACACCATATATTTT
CDR3 protein: CASKITQASGNTIYF

D gene: NA
V gene: TRBV15
clone size: NA
J gene: TRBJ2-2
CDR3 DNA: TGTGCCACCAGCAGAGGCAGGGGCTCCGGGGAGCTGTTTTTT
CDR3 protein: CATSRGRGSGELFF

D gene: NA
V gene: TRBV19
clone size: few
J gene: TRBJ1-2
CDR3 DNA: TGTGCCAGCGGATCTCAGGCCGACTATGGCTACACCTTC
CDR3 protein: CASGSQADYGYTF

D gene: TRBD2
V gene: TRBV30
clone size: NA
J gene: TRBJ2-7
CDR3 DNA: TGTGCCTGGAGTCGGACTAGCGGGAGCTACGAGCAGTACTTC
CDR3 protein: CAWSRTSGSYEQYF

D gene: NA
V gene: TRBV7-9
clone size: NA
J gene: TRBJ1-6
CDR3 DNA: TGTGCCAGCAGCGCCGCCCGGAGGGAAAGCTCACCCCTCCACTTT
CDR3 protein: CASSAARRESSPLHF

D gene: NA
V gene: TRBV30
clone size: NA
J gene: TRBJ1-5
CDR3 DNA: TGTGCCTGGAGGACAGTCGGCGGCAATCAGCCCCAGCATTTT
CDR3 protein: CAWRTVGGNQPQHF

D gene: NA
V gene: TRBV7-9
clone size: NA
J gene: TRBJ2-5
CDR3 DNA: TGTGCCAGCAGCTTTCCTAGCAGCCAAGAGACCCAGTACTTC
CDR3 protein: CASSFPSSQETQYF

D gene: TRBD2
V gene: TRBV13
clone size: few
J gene: TRBJ2-7
CDR3 DNA: TGTGCCAGCAGCCGAAACCTAGCGGGAGTTAAGACGGTGCAGTACTTC
CDR3 protein: CASSRNLAGVKTVQYF

D gene: NA
V gene: TRBV5-1
clone size: few
J gene: TRBJ2-7
CDR3 DNA: TGCGCCAGCAGCTTGCAACACCGCTTGGCCTACGAGCAGTACTTC
CDR3 protein: CASSLQHRLAYEQYF

D gene: NA
V gene: TRBV11-2
clone size: NA
J gene: TRBJ2-5
CDR3 DNA: TGTGCCAGCAGCTTACGAGCCGGAGGGACCCAGTACTTC
CDR3 protein: CASSLRAGGTQYF

D gene: TRBD1
V gene: TRBV30
clone size: NA
J gene: TRBJ1-1
CDR3 DNA: TGTGCCTGGGGGGACAGGGCCTCTGAAGCTTTCTTT
CDR3 protein: CAWGDRASEAFF

D gene: TRBD2
V gene: TRBV7-2
clone size: few
J gene: TRBJ2-7
CDR3 DNA: TGTGCCAGCAGCCCCGGGGGGTACTACGAGCAGTACTTC
CDR3 protein: CASSPGGYYEQYF

D gene: TRBD2
V gene: TRBV10-3
clone size: few
J gene: TRBJ2-2
CDR3 DNA: TGTGCCATCAGTGGGACTAGCGGGAGTGGCCTGAACACCGGGGAGCTGTTTTTT
CDR3 protein: CAISGTSGSGLNTGELFF

D gene: TRBD2
V gene: TRBV7-2
clone size: NA
J gene: TRBJ2-5
CDR3 DNA: TGTGCCAGCAGCCCGGGACTAGCGGGAGGGCGGGAGACCCAGTACTTC
CDR3 protein: CASSPGLAGGRETQYF

D gene: TRBD1
V gene: TRBV6-1
clone size: NA
J gene: TRBJ2-5
CDR3 DNA: TGTGCCAGCAGTGAAGCGACAGGGGGAGGTGAGACCCAGTACTTC
CDR3 protein: CASSEATGGGETQYF

D gene: NA
V gene: TRBV15
clone size: NA
J gene: TRBJ1-4
CDR3 DNA: TGTGCCACCAGCAGAGCGGGAGGCGTGGAAAAACTGTTTTTT
CDR3 protein: CATSRAGGVEKLFF

D gene: NA
V gene: TRBV7-7
clone size: NA
J gene: TRBJ2-5
CDR3 DNA: TGTGCTAGCAGCTTGGGAGGTCTGGAGACCCAGTACTTC
CDR3 protein: CASSLGGLETQYF

D gene: NA
V gene: TRBV20-1
clone size: few
J gene: TRBJ1-1
CDR3 DNA: TGCAGTGCTAGTTCGTCCGAGGCTTTCTTT
CDR3 protein: CSASSSEAFF

D gene: TRBD2
V gene: TRBV4-3
clone size: few
J gene: TRBJ2-1
CDR3 DNA: TGCGCCAGCAGCCAAAGTGGAGCGGGAGTCATCAATGAGCAGTTCTTC
CDR3 protein: CASSQSGAGVINEQFF

D gene: NA
V gene: TRBV29-1
clone size: NA
J gene: TRBJ1-1
CDR3 DNA: TGCAGCGTTGAACAGGGAGGTCGGGCTGAAGCTTTCTTT
CDR3 protein: CSVEQGGRAEAFF

D gene: TRBD1
V gene: TRBV7-9
clone size: NA
J gene: TRBJ1-1
CDR3 DNA: TGTGCCAGCAGCTTCGCCCCGAACAGGGGGAACACTGAAGCTTTCTTT
CDR3 protein: CASSFAPNRGNTEAFF

D gene: TRBD1
V gene: TRBV28
clone size: many
J gene: TRBJ2-5
CDR3 DNA: TGTGCCAGCACCGAGACAGGGAATCAAGAACTGACCCAGTACTTC
CDR3 protein: CASTETGNQELTQYF

D gene: TRBD2
V gene: TRBV6-5
clone size: NA
J gene: TRBJ2-7
CDR3 DNA: TGTGCCAGCAGTCGGACTAGCGGGACGTACGAGCAGTACTTC
CDR3 protein: CASSRTSGTYEQYF

D gene: TRBD1
V gene: TRBV6-1
clone size: NA
J gene: TRBJ1-5
CDR3 DNA: TGTGCCAGCAGTGAAGGAAGGACAGGGGGTAGCAATCAGCCCCAGCATTTT
CDR3 protein: CASSEGRTGGSNQPQHF

D gene: NA
V gene: TRBV7-2
clone size: NA
J gene: TRBJ2-5
CDR3 DNA: TGTGCCAGCAGCTTAGCGGTCGGACAGTCCGGAGAGACCCAGTACTTC
CDR3 protein: CASSLAVGQSGETQYF

D gene: NA
V gene: TRBV5-8
clone size: few
J gene: TRBJ2-5
CDR3 DNA: TGTGCCAGCAGCTTGTATGGCAGGGAGACCCAGTACTTC
CDR3 protein: CASSLYGRETQYF

D gene: NA
V gene: TRBV5-4
clone size: few
J gene: TRBJ2-1
CDR3 DNA: TGTGCCAGCAGCCTCGACAGTGATGAGCAGTTCTTC
CDR3 protein: CASSLDSDEQFF

D gene: NA
V gene: TRBV30
clone size: NA
J gene: TRBJ2-1
CDR3 DNA: TGTGCCTGGAGGAGGCCGGGGAGCTACAATGAGCAGTTCTTC
CDR3 protein: CAWRRPGSYNEQFF

D gene: TRBD2
V gene: TRBV30
clone size: few
J gene: TRBJ2-7
CDR3 DNA: TGTGCCTGGGGGAGGGCTAGCGGGAGGAACTACGAGCAGTACTTC
CDR3 protein: CAWGRASGRNYEQYF

D gene: NA
V gene: TRBV27
clone size: few
J gene: TRBJ1-2
CDR3 DNA: TGTGCCAGCAGAAAATACAGGGCGGGAGGATATGGCTACACCTTC
CDR3 protein: CASRKYRAGGYGYTF

D gene: TRBD1
V gene: TRBV7-9
clone size: NA
J gene: TRBJ2-7
CDR3 DNA: TGTGCCAGCAGCCCCGTCGGGCAGGGGGCGCGCGAGCAGTACTTC
CDR3 protein: CASSPVGQGAREQYF

D gene: TRBD2
V gene: TRBV5-1
clone size: NA
J gene: TRBJ2-3
CDR3 DNA: TGCGCCAGCAGCTTGGGGGCTAGCGGTACGAGCACAGATACGCAGTATTTT
CDR3 protein: CASSLGASGTSTDTQYF

D gene: NA
V gene: TRBV9
clone size: few
J gene: TRBJ1-2
CDR3 DNA: TGTGCCAGCAGCTTCCATAGCCTGAGTGGGGGCTACACCTTC
CDR3 protein: CASSFHSLSGGYTF

D gene: NA
V gene: TRBV5-1
clone size: few
J gene: TRBJ1-1
CDR3 DNA: TGCGCCAGCAGCTTGGGCGGGGGCAACACTGAAGCTTTCTTT
CDR3 protein: CASSLGGGNTEAFF

D gene: NA
V gene: TRBV7-9
clone size: few
J gene: TRBJ2-3
CDR3 DNA: TGTGCCAGCAGCTTAGTGAATCATCGGGGGAGGAGCACAGATACGCAGTATTTT
CDR3 protein: CASSLVNHRGRSTDTQYF

D gene: NA
V gene: TRBV25-1
clone size: NA
J gene: TRBJ2-1
CDR3 DNA: TGTGCCAGCAGTGAGCCCCAGGGACTTTCCTACAATGAGCAGTTCTTC
CDR3 protein: CASSEPQGLSYNEQFF

D gene: NA
V gene: TRBV18
clone size: few
J gene: TRBJ1-4
CDR3 DNA: TGTGCCAGCTCACCTAACGGGGAAAAACTGTTTTTT
CDR3 protein: CASSPNGEKLFF

D gene: TRBD2
V gene: TRBV7-9
clone size: few
J gene: TRBJ2-1
CDR3 DNA: TGTGCCAGCAGCGCACGGGGCGGGGGGACCCAATACAATGAGCAGTTCTTC
CDR3 protein: CASSARGGGTQYNEQFF